The 10 T cell receptor beta chains below all came from one sample that was sequenced in a study of cytomegalovirus exposure and HLA in healthy donors. With 60 Vbeta and 13 Jbeta primers, the PCR was carried out. Repertoires were generated with immunoSEQ multiplex PCR, while TCRdb's copy carries only in-frame clones and drops some. In the table there are about 97,000 clones, 75% of which are singletons. Input material: PBMCs. The receptors here all came from a middle-aged man in good health and CMV-seronegative.

The V gene is TRBV5-6, the J gene TRBJ2-1, with a tentative D call TRBD1 (5 bases). V shed 4 bases and J shed 9 bases, with 14 bases lying between them. The CDR3 is made up of 13 amino acids. Germline V CDR1 and CDR2: SGHDT, YYEEEE. The CDR3 DNA reads as TGTGCCAGCAGCCCCAGGGTTCTCAGTGAGCAGTTCTTC. It codes for CASSPRVLSEQFF.

The genes are TRBV4-1 and TRBJ2-3; tentative D call: TRBD2 (5 bases). This CDR3 contains 11 residues. Germline CDR1 MGHRA, CDR2 YSYEKL. Between the trimmed V and J ends, which lost 11 bases and 4 bases, there was a span of 10 bases. CDR3 DNA sequence: TGCGCCTCCCGCGGGCCAGATACGCAGTATTTT. This codes for CASRGPDTQYF.

V and J are TRBV28 and TRBJ2-1; no reliable D call. The CDR3 length is 17 residues. Per germline, CDR1 MDHEN and CDR2 SYDVKM. V lost 4 bases and J 0 bases, leaving 16 bases between the germline ends. In DNA, the CDR3 is TGTGCCAGCAGTTCAACCCACAGTGTCAGCTCCTACAATGAGCAGTTCTTC. Translation gives CASSSTHSVSSYNEQFF.

This clone appeared a few times. This chain uses TRBV27 with TRBJ2-1, with 9 bases lining up with TRBD2. The CDR3 totals 15 residues. CDR1 is MNHEY, CDR2 SMNVEV, per germline (reference sequence). The ends lost 7 bases at V and 2 bases at J; junction bases unmatched: 6. The CDR3 DNA sequence: TGTGCCAGCAACCTGGGACTAGCTCCCTACAATGAGCAGTTCTTC. Its protein is CASNLGLAPYNEQFF.

The V gene is TRBV4-3, the J gene TRBJ1-4; D is uncertain. CDR1 is LGHNA, CDR2 YSLEER, per germline. This CDR3 region has 14 residues. Trimming shortened V by 7 bases and J by 8 bases, and 17 bases separated the two germline ends. The CDR3: CASNPSREVEKLFF. The CDR3 DNA is TGCGCCAGCAACCCCTCCCGGGAAGTCGAAAAACTGTTTTTT.

This rearrangement joins TRBV9 to TRBJ1-5; 9 bases map to TRBD1. The germline V gene has CDR1 SGDLS and CDR2 YYNGEE. CDR3 length equals 17 residues. The junction had 14 bases not matched to a gene; V was cut back by 4 bases and J by 6 bases. The CDR3 DNA is TGTGCCAGCAGCCCCCGCCGCCGGGACAGGGAAGGTCAGCCCCAGCATTTT. Translation gives CASSPRRRDREGQPQHF.

This clone was detected only a few times. The chain recombines TRBV6-1 with TRBJ1-4, with 11 bases matching TRBD1. V was pared by 7 bases and J by 13 bases, with 11 bases of the junction left unmatched. The CDR3 length is 14 residues. Per germline, CDR1 MNHNS and CDR2 SASEGT. In DNA, the CDR3 is TGTGCCAGCACCCGCCCCGGGACAGGGGGAAGACTGTTTTTT. Translation: CASTRPGTGGRLFF.

The chain links TRBV28 to TRBJ1-1; 11 positions agree with TRBD1. The J segment lost 5 bases and the V segment lost 6 bases, leaving 8 bases of the junction unmatched. CDR1 and CDR2 from the germline V gene are MDHEN and SYDVKM. This CDR3 is 15 amino acids long. The CDR3 bases are TGTGCCAGCAGGCTTCCCGGGACAGGGGGGACTGAAGCTTTCTTT. This codes for CASRLPGTGGTEAFF.

The V call is TRBV7-6, the J call TRBJ2-7, with D unclear. CDR3 length equals 13 residues. V gave up 0 bases and J gave up 7 bases, with 10 bases separating them. Germline-derived CDR1 and CDR2 are SGHVS and FNYEAQ. The CDR3 DNA sequence: TGTGCCAGCAGCTTAGCTGGTACCGGGGAGCAGTACTTC. Its protein product is CASSLAGTGEQYF.

The rearrangement links TRBV15 to TRBJ1-6, with D unclear. Trimming removed 5 bases from V and 8 bases from J, with 7 bases in between. In germline, CDR1 is LNHNV, CDR2 YYDKDF (reference sequence). The CDR3 has 12 amino acids. CDR3: CATSEAYSPLHF. In DNA, the CDR3 is TGTGCCACCAGCGAAGCCTATTCACCCCTCCACTTT.